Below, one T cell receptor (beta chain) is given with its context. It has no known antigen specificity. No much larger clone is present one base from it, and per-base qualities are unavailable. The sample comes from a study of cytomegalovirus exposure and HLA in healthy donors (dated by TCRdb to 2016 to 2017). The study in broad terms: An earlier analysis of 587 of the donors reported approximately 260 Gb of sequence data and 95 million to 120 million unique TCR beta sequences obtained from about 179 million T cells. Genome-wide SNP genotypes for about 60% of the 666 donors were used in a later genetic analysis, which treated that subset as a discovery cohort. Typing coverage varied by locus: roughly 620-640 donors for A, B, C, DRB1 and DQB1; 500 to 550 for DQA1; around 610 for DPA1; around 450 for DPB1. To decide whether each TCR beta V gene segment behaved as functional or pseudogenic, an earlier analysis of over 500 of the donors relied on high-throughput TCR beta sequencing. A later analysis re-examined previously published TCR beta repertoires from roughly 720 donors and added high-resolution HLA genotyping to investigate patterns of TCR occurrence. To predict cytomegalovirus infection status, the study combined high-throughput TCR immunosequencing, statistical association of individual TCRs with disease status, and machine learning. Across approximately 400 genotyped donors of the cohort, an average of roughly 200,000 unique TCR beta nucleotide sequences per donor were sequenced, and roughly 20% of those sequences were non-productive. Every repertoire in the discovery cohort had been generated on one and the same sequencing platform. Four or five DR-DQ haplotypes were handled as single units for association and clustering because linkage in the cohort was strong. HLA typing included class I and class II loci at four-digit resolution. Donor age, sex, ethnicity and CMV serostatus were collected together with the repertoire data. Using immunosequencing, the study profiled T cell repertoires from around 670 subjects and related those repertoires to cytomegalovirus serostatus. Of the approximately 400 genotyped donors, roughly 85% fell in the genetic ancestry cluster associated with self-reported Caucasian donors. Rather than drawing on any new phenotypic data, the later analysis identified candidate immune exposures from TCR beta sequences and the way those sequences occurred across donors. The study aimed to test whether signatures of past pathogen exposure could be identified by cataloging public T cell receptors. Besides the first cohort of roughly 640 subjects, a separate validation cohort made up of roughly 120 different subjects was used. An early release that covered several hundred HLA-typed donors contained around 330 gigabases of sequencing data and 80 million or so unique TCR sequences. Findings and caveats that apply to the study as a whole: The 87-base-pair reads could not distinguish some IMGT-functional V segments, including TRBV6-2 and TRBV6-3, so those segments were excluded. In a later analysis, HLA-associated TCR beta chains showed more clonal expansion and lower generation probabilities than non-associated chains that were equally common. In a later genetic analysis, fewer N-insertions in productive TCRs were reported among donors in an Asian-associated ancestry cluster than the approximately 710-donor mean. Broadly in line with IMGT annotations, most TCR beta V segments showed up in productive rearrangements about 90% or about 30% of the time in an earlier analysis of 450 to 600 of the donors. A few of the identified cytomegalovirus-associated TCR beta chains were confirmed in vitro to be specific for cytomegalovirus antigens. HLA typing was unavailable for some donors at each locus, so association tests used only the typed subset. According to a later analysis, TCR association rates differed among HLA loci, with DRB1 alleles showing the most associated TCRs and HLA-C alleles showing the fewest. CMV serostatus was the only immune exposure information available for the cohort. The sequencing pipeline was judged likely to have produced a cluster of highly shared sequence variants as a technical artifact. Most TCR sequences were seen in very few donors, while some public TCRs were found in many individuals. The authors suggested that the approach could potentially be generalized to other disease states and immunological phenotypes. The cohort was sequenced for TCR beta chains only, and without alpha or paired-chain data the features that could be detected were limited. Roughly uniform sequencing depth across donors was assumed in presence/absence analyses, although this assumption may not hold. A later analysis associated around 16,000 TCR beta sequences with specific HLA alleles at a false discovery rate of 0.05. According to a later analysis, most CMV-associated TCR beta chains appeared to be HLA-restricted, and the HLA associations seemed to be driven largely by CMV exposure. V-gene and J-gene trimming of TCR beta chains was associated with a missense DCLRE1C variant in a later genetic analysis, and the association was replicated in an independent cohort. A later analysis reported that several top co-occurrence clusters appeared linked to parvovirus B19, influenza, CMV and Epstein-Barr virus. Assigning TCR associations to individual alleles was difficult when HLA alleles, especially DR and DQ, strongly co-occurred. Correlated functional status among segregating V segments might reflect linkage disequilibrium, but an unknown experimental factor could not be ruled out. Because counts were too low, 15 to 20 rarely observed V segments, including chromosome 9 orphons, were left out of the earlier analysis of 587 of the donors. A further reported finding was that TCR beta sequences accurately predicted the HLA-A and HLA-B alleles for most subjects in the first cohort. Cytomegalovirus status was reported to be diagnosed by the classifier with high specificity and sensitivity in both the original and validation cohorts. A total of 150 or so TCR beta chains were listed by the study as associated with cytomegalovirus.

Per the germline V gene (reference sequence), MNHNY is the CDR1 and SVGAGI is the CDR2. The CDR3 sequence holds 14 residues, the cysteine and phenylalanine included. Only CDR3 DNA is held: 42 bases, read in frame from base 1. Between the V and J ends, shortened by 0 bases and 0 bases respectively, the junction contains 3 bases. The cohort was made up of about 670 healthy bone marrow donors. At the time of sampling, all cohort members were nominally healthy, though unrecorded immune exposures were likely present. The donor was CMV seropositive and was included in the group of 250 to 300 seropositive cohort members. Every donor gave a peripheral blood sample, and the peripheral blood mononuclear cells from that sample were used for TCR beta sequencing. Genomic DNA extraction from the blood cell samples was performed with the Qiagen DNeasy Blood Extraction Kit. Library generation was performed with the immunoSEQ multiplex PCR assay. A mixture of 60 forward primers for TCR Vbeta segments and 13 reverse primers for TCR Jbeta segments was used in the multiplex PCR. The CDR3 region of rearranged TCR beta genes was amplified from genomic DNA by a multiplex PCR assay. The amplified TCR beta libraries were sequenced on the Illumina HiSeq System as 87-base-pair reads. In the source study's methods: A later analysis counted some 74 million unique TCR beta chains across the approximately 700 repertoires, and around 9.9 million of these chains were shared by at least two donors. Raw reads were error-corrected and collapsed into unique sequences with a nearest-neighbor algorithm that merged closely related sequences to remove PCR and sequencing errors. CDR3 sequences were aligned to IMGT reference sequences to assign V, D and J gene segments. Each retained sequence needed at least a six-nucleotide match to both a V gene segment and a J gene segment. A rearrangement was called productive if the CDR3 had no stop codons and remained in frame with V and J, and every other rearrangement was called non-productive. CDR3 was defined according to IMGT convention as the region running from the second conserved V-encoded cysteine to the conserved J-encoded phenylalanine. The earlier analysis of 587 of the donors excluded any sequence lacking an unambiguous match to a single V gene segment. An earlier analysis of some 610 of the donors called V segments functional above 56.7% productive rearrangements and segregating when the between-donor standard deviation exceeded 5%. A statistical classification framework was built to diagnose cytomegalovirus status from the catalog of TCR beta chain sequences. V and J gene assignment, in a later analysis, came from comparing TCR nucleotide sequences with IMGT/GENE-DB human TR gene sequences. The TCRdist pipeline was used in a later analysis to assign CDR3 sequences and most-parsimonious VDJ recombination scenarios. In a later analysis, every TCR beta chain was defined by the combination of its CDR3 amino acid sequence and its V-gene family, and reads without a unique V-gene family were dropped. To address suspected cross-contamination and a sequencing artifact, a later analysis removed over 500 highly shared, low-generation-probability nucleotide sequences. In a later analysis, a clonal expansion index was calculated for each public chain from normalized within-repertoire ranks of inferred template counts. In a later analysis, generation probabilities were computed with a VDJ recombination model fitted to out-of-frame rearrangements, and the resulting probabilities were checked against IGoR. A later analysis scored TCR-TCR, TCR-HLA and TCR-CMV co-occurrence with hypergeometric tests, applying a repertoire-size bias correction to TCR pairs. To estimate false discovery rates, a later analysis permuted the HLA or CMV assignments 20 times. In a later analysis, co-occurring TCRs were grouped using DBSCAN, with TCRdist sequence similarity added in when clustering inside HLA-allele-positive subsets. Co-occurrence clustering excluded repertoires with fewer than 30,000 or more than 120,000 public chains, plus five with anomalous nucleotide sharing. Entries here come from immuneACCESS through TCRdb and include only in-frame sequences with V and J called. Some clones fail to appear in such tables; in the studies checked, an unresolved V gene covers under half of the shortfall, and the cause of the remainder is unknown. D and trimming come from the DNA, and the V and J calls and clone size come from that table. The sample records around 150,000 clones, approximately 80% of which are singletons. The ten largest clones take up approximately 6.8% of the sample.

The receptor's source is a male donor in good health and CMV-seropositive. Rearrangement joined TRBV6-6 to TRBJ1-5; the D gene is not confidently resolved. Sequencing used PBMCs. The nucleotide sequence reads TGTGCCAGCAGTTACTCGAGTAGCAATCAGCCCCAGCATTTT. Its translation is CASSYSSSNQPQHF.